Reported below is one T cell receptor (beta chain). Antigen specificity is unknown. The method was immunoSEQ multiplex PCR; TCRdb's version includes in-frame clones alone and lacks a portion of them. The sample lists 95,000 to 150,000 clones, around 93% seen once, with about 0.81% in the top ten. This sample was included in a study of OX40 agonist ivuxolimab in advanced cancers. The study, taken as a whole, reports: Which antigen the expanded peripheral T cells recognized is unknown.

V lost 8 bases, J lost 3 bases, and 20 bases lay in between. CDR1 is KGHSH and CDR2 is LQKENI in the germline V gene. The CDR3 loop spans 15 amino acids. Source: CD4+ or CD8+ T cells sorted from blood, taken in a trial of the OX40 agonist ivuxolimab. This clonotype was obtained from an adult with an advanced solid tumor such as melanoma, head and neck, liver or kidney cancer. This chain connects TRBV18 to TRBJ2-7, with a possible D match to TRBD2 (6 bases). In nucleotides, the CDR3 is TGTGCCAGCGCCGGCTCTAGCGAGGGAATCTACGAGCAGTACTTC. Residues: CASAGSSEGIYEQYF.